Listed below are T cell receptor beta chains from one sample, sequenced in a study of blood T cell repertoires in COVID-19. Profiled with immunoSEQ multiplex PCR; TCRdb holds only in-frame clones, not every one. The sample lists 150,000 to 200,000 clones, about 80% occurring once. The sequenced sample was PBMCs or T cells enriched from blood (not recorded which). These receptors were taken from a woman aged 60 to 75 who had recovered from COVID-19. The CDR3 runs from the conserved cysteine through the conserved F or W. The D gene is left open where the match is weak. Size is stated for part of the rows, as once, few or many counts, or as a class when the clone is expanded.

d_gene: NA; j_gene: TRBJ2-5; v_gene: TRBV30; abundance: NA; CDR3aa: CAWTRNGGPRETQYF; CDR3nt: TGTGCCTGGACACGGAATGGAGGGCCTCGGGAGACCCAGTACTTC
d_gene: NA; j_gene: TRBJ2-1; v_gene: TRBV19; abundance: NA; CDR3aa: CASSMWASNNEQFF; CDR3nt: TGTGCCAGTAGTATGTGGGCCAGTAACAATGAGCAGTTCTTC
d_gene: TRBD2; j_gene: TRBJ2-5; v_gene: TRBV27; abundance: NA; CDR3aa: CASSLTSAGQETQYF; CDR3nt: TGTGCCAGCAGTTTGACTAGCGCCGGGCAAGAGACCCAGTACTTC
d_gene: NA; j_gene: TRBJ2-3; v_gene: TRBV3-1/TRBV3-2; abundance: NA; CDR3aa: CASSQLGLTSTDTQYF; CDR3nt: TGTGCCAGCAGCCAATTGGGGCTTACTAGCACAGATACGCAGTATTTT
d_gene: NA; j_gene: TRBJ1-5; v_gene: TRBV6-5; abundance: NA; CDR3aa: CASSPIGRNQPQHF; CDR3nt: TGTGCCAGCAGTCCCATCGGTCGCAATCAGCCCCAGCATTTT
d_gene: NA; j_gene: TRBJ1-5; v_gene: TRBV19; abundance: NA; CDR3aa: CASSIVNREHQPQHF; CDR3nt: TGTGCCAGTAGTATCGTAAACAGGGAGCATCAGCCCCAGCATTTT
d_gene: TRBD1; j_gene: TRBJ2-1; v_gene: TRBV9; abundance: NA; CDR3aa: CASSADRPTYNEQFF; CDR3nt: TGTGCCAGCAGCGCGGACAGGCCGACCTACAATGAGCAGTTCTTC
d_gene: NA; j_gene: TRBJ1-3; v_gene: TRBV11-2; abundance: NA; CDR3aa: CASSPVQGKRNTIYF; CDR3nt: TGTGCCAGCAGCCCCGTCCAGGGCAAACGAAACACCATATATTTT
d_gene: NA; j_gene: TRBJ2-5; v_gene: TRBV2; abundance: NA; CDR3aa: CASSGDNQETQYF; CDR3nt: TGTGCCAGCAGTGGGGACAACCAAGAGACCCAGTACTTC
d_gene: NA; j_gene: TRBJ2-2; v_gene: TRBV5-4; abundance: few; CDR3aa: CASSLARGTGELFF; CDR3nt: TGTGCCAGCAGCTTGGCACGAGGCACCGGGGAGCTGTTTTTT
d_gene: TRBD1; j_gene: TRBJ1-5; v_gene: TRBV7-8; abundance: NA; CDR3aa: CASSPWTGTSNQPQHF; CDR3nt: TGTGCCAGCAGCCCCTGGACAGGGACGAGCAATCAGCCCCAGCATTTT
d_gene: TRBD1; j_gene: TRBJ2-1; v_gene: TRBV5-8; abundance: NA; CDR3aa: CASSFGTGGENEQFF; CDR3nt: TGTGCCAGCAGCTTTGGGACAGGGGGCGAAAATGAGCAGTTCTTC
d_gene: TRBD1; j_gene: TRBJ2-7; v_gene: TRBV14; abundance: NA; CDR3aa: CASSRPGQGAYEQYF; CDR3nt: TGTGCCAGCAGCCGTCCGGGACAGGGGGCTTACGAGCAGTACTTC
d_gene: NA; j_gene: TRBJ2-1; v_gene: TRBV12-2; abundance: few; CDR3aa: CASRLLAGGPLWYNEQFF; CDR3nt: TGTGCAAGTCGCTTACTAGCGGGGGGGCCGCTGTGGTACAATGAGCAGTTCTTC